Listed below are T cell receptor beta chains from one sample, sequenced in a study of response to subunit inactivated influenza vaccine. TCRdb re-called the RT-PCR reads through MiXCR, storing one row per CDR3 protein. The table lists about 780,000 distinct CDR3 sequences, approximately 18% of them singletons. The source material was PBMCs from blood, sampled roughly 5 days after vaccination. These receptors all come from a man aged 50 or older who received an inactivated influenza vaccine. Each CDR3 is given with its conserved first and last residue. The D gene is left open where the match is weak. Clone size appears in some rows only: once, few, many, or a class for an expanded clone.

V	size	D	J	DNA	CDR3
TRBV12-3/TRBV12-4	few	TRBD2	TRBJ2-1	TGTGCCAGCAGTTTAGCGGGAGGGCCTTTGGATGAGCAGTTCTTC	CASSLAGGPLDEQFF
TRBV7-9	.	TRBD2	TRBJ2-7	TGTGCCAGCAGCTCCCGTGGCGGGGTAGCGGGAAGAATTGAGCAGTACTTC	CASSSRGGVAGRIEQYF
TRBV4-3	.	TRBD1	TRBJ2-7	TGCGCCAGCAGCCAAGATTGGGGGACAGTCTACGAGCAGTACTTC	CASSQDWGTVYEQYF
TRBV4-3	many	TRBD2	TRBJ2-1	TGCGCCAGCAGCCAAGAGGGAGCGGGGAGCTCCTACAATGAGCAGTTCTTC	CASSQEGAGSSYNEQFF
TRBV5-1	many	TRBD1	TRBJ2-3	TGCGCCAGCAGCTCCGGGACAGATCCCCCAGATACGCAGTATTTT	CASSSGTDPPDTQYF
TRBV6-5	many	TRBD2	TRBJ2-3	TGTGCCAGCAGTTCTAGCGGGAGGGGGACAGATACGCAGTATTTT	CASSSSGRGTDTQYF
TRBV4-3	few	TRBD1	TRBJ1-2	TGCGCCAGCAGTCCCGGGACAGGGCTCTATGGCTACACCTTC	CASSPGTGLYGYTF
TRBV4-3	.	.	TRBJ1-3	TGCGCCAGCAGCCAAGATCCCGGGTCTGGAAACACCATATATTTT	CASSQDPGSGNTIYF
TRBV7-9	.	TRBD1	TRBJ2-7	TGTGCCAGCAGCTTGTCCGAGATCCGGGACAGACCCTACGAGCAGTACTTC	CASSLSEIRDRPYEQYF
TRBV7-2	.	.	TRBJ2-1	TGTGCCAGCAGCCCACAATTCAATGAGCAGTTCTTC	CASSPQFNEQFF
TRBV10-3	.	TRBD1	TRBJ1-3	TGTGCCATCAGCTCGGACAGGGGGAACACCATATATTTT	CAISSDRGNTIYF
TRBV5-1	few	.	TRBJ1-6	TGCGCCAGCAGCTCCGCCGAGGGAGGATCACCCCTCCACTTT	CASSSAEGGSPLHF
TRBV7-3	.	.	TRBJ1-1	TGTGCCACCCGACACACGATGAACACTGAAGCTTTCTTT	CATRHTMNTEAFF
TRBV23-1	.	TRBD2	TRBJ2-2	TGCGCCAGCAGTCAATCCCCGGGGGGGGATTACACCGGGGAGCTGTTTTTT	CASSQSPGGDYTGELFF
TRBV12-3/TRBV12-4	.	.	TRBJ2-1	TGTGCCAGCAGCCTTGGACGCAACCGCCCCCACAATGAGCAGTTCTTC	CASSLGRNRPHNEQFF
TRBV12-3/TRBV12-4	many	.	TRBJ2-3	TGTGCCAGCAGTACAGGGTTTTCAAATACGCAGTATTTT	CASSTGFSNTQYF
TRBV29-1	.	TRBD2	TRBJ2-3	TGCAGCGTCGATAAGTCGGAGCGGGAGAGGAAGAATACGCAGTATTTT	CSVDKSERERKNTQYF
TRBV12-3/TRBV12-4	few	.	TRBJ1-5	TGTGCCAGCAGTGCCGGGGCAGTCCTTTATAGCAATCAGCCCCAGCATTTT	CASSAGAVLYSNQPQHF
TRBV20-1	few	TRBD2	TRBJ2-5	TGCAGTGCAAGAAGGGCGGGGGTTAGGGAGACCCAGTACTTC	CSARRAGVRETQYF
TRBV6-1	few	.	TRBJ1-5	TGTGCCAGCAGGGCGACATATATAGACAGCAATCAGCCCCAGCATTTT	CASRATYIDSNQPQHF
TRBV20-1	few	TRBD1	TRBJ1-5	TGCAGTGCTCGGACAGGGGGTAAACAGCCCCAGCATTTT	CSARTGGKQPQHF
TRBV5-5	.	.	TRBJ2-2	TGTGGCAGCAGCTTGGTTAGTTCCGGGGAGCTGTTTTTT	CGSSLVSSGELFF
TRBV27	few	TRBD2	TRBJ2-1	TGTGCCAGCAGTCAAGGACTAGCGGGAGGTGAGCAGTTCTTC	CASSQGLAGGEQFF
TRBV6-2/TRBV6-3	.	.	TRBJ2-4	TGTGCCAGCAGTTACTCGACAGGTGGAAACATTCAGTACTTC	CASSYSTGGNIQYF
TRBV7-2	few	.	TRBJ1-5	TGTGCCAGCAGCTTCGACAGCCGCAATCAGCCCCAGCATTTT	CASSFDSRNQPQHF
TRBV7-9	few	TRBD1	TRBJ1-4	TGTGCCAGCAGCCGGACAGGGAAGGGTGAAAAACTGTTTTTT	CASSRTGKGEKLFF
TRBV20-1	.	.	TRBJ1-5	TGCAGTGCTAGAGGGCCGGGCGTCGCCTATCAGCCCCAGCATTTT	CSARGPGVAYQPQHF
TRBV7-9	few	TRBD1	TRBJ2-1	TGTGCCAGCAGAAACCCCAAGGGGACAGCCGTATACAATGAGCAGTTCTTC	CASRNPKGTAVYNEQFF
TRBV20-1	.	.	TRBJ2-2	TGCAGTGCTAGTCCGGGATCCACCGGGGAGCTGTTTTTT	CSASPGSTGELFF
TRBV5-1	.	.	TRBJ2-2	TGCGCCAGCAGCTCGAGCCTTGGGGACGGGGAGCTGTTTTTT	CASSSSLGDGELFF
TRBV10-3	.	TRBD1	TRBJ2-7	TGTGCCATCAGTTCCGCCGGACAGGTCTACGAGCAGTACTTC	CAISSAGQVYEQYF
TRBV12-5	.	.	TRBJ1-1	TGTGCTAGTGGCGGCAGGGGATCTATCACTGAAGCTTTCTTT	CASGGRGSITEAFF
TRBV4-3	few	.	TRBJ2-7	TGCGCCAGCAGCCAAGAGCGGTCCAGGGGCGAGCAGTACTTC	CASSQERSRGEQYF
TRBV5-1	.	TRBD1	TRBJ2-3	TGCGCCAGCAGCTTGGGACAGGGGCACGCAGATACGCAGTATTTT	CASSLGQGHADTQYF
TRBV20-1	many	TRBD2	TRBJ2-3	TGCAGTGCTAGTTGGGGACCCGGGACTAGCGGAGATACGCAGTATTTT	CSASWGPGTSGDTQYF
TRBV5-1	.	.	TRBJ2-1	TGCGCCAGCAGCTTAGGGACTTCGCAGTTCTTC	CASSLGTSQFF
TRBV4-3	once	TRBD1	TRBJ2-4	TGCGCCAGCAGCCAAGAGCCCGGGACAGGGTTAAACATTCAGTACTTC	CASSQEPGTGLNIQYF
TRBV30	.	.	TRBJ2-7	TGTGCCTGGAGTGTAAGGGGGACCCTCAGTTCCTACGAGCAGTACTTC	CAWSVRGTLSSYEQYF
TRBV7-6	.	.	TRBJ1-4	TGTGCCAGCAGTCCACCGGGGTATGAAAAACTGTTTTTT	CASSPPGYEKLFF
TRBV20-1	.	.	TRBJ2-1	TGCAGTGCTGAGGAAGGACTGCCCCCCAATGAGCAGTTCTTC	CSAEEGLPPNEQFF
TRBV2	few	TRBD2	TRBJ2-3	TGTGCCAGCAGGGGGATGACTAGCGGGAGTGGTACGCAGTATTTT	CASRGMTSGSGTQYF
TRBV5-5	.	.	TRBJ2-2	TGTGCCAGCAGCGATCCGACCGGGACCCTTGGGCTGTTTTTT	CASSDPTGTLGLFF
TRBV4-3	.	TRBD1	TRBJ2-2	TGCGCCAGCAGCCCAGGGACAGGGATAGGGGAGCTGTTTTTT	CASSPGTGIGELFF
TRBV5-1	few	.	TRBJ2-7	TGCGCCAGCAGCTTGGTTGGGGGGGCGCTCAACGAGCAGTACTTC	CASSLVGGALNEQYF
TRBV20-1	few	TRBD2	TRBJ2-7	TGCAGTGCTAAGGGACTAGCAGGCACTCCCTACGAGCAGTACTTC	CSAKGLAGTPYEQYF
TRBV5-4	.	.	TRBJ2-5	TGTGCCAGCAGCTTGGAGCGGAGGCAGGGGTATGAGACCCAGTACTTC	CASSLERRQGYETQYF
TRBV7-2	.	.	TRBJ2-1	TGTGCCAGCAGCTTAGGGGGGGTGGTTGTCGATGAGCAGTTCTTC	CASSLGGVVVDEQFF